Shown below are 2 T cell receptor beta chains from a single sample sequenced in a study of cytomegalovirus exposure and HLA in healthy donors. The PCR made use of 60 Vbeta and 13 Jbeta primers. TCRdb's table, derived via immunoSEQ multiplex PCR, lists solely in-frame clones and lacks some. The sample consists of 150,000 to 200,000 clones, 77% of them appearing once. Sequenced: PBMCs. The receptors were gathered from a woman between 25 and 40 years old in good health and CMV-seropositive.

V usage is TRBV18 and J usage is TRBJ2-5, with D possibly being TRBD2 (6 bases). Trimming stripped 2 bases from V and 1 base from J, with 14 bases between. Germline values: CDR1 KGHSH, CDR2 LQKENI. The CDR3 is 16 amino acids. This chain's CDR3 is CASSPYSAGLQETQYF. The CDR3 nucleotides are TGTGCCAGCTCACCATATTCAGCGGGCCTCCAAGAGACCCAGTACTTC.

The V and J genes are TRBV6-1 and TRBJ2-7, with TRBD1 matching over 8 bases. The CDR3 has 14 amino acids. Germline-derived CDR1 and CDR2 are MNHNS and SASEGT. V lost 1 base to trimming and J lost 6 bases; unmatched junction nucleotides: 5. DNA of the CDR3: TGTGCCAGCAGTGAAGGGACAGGGTCCCTCGAGCAGTACTTC. This sequence encodes CASSEGTGSLEQYF.